This TCR beta chain was sequenced during a study of blood T cell repertoires in COVID-19. The data were produced by immunoSEQ multiplex PCR, yet TCRdb's version contains in-frame clones alone and is incomplete. The data hold about 140,000 clones, with 70% to 90% observed a single time. Deletions cut 5 bases from V and 1 base from J, with 21 bases between. Germline CDR1 LNHDA, CDR2 SQIVND (reference sequence). This CDR3 is 18 amino acids long. Material: peripheral blood. This clonotype was sampled from a human donor in a cohort sampled during active COVID-19. The genes are TRBV19 and TRBJ1-5, with a weak D call TRBD1 (5 bases). Here the CDR3 DNA reads TGTGCCAGTAGTTTGGGGTTTGGGGGAGGTAAAAGCAATCAGCCCCAGCATTTT. Its protein product is CASSLGFGGGKSNQPQHF.